This T cell receptor (beta chain) derives from a study of T cells after yellow fever vaccination. This clonotype was observed a few times. Its target is not known. The CDR3 consists of 14 residues. Losses at the gene ends were 3 bases for V and 3 bases for J; bases not matched to a gene: 6. CDR1 SGHRS and CDR2 YFSETQ come from the germline V gene. General study results and limits: Post-booster repertoires again held most primary-vaccination clones (about 96% CD4, approximately 90% CD8).

TCRdb recomputed calls from the 5' RACE reads with MiXCR, one row per CDR3 protein. The table includes around 310,000 distinct CDR3 sequences, around 4.4% detected once. The sequence was obtained from a man between 18 and 29 years old who received the YFV17D yellow fever vaccine. The material sequenced was PBMCs, taken 15 days after the yellow fever booster vaccination. V usage is TRBV5-1 and J usage is TRBJ2-7; 7 bases are a match to TRBD1. CDR3 sequence reads: CASSSGTAFYEQYF. For the CDR3, the DNA is TGCGCCAGCAGCTCCGGGACAGCGTTCTACGAGCAGTACTTC.